What follows is one T cell receptor (beta chain) and its context. The sample belongs to a study of blood T cell repertoires in COVID-19. Across the whole study: Acute and convalescent COVID-19 specimens originated in the United States, Italy and Spain.

Here immunoSEQ multiplex PCR was the method, and the copy in TCRdb shows in-frame clones only, minus some. The sample carries tens of thousands of clones, approximately 89% recorded once. The CDR3 loop spans 16 amino acids. Trimming took off 4 bases at V and 2 bases at J, with 14 bases between the two ends. Germline V CDR1 and CDR2: SGHTA, FQGTGA. Input material: peripheral blood. This sequence originates from a woman aged 55-75 years with active COVID-19. The genes are TRBV7-3 and TRBJ2-2, with D possibly matching TRBD2 (5 bases). CDR3 in amino acids: CASSSFPGINTGELFF. CDR3 nucleotides: TGTGCCAGCAGCTCGTTCCCGGGGATAAACACCGGGGAGCTGTTTTTT.